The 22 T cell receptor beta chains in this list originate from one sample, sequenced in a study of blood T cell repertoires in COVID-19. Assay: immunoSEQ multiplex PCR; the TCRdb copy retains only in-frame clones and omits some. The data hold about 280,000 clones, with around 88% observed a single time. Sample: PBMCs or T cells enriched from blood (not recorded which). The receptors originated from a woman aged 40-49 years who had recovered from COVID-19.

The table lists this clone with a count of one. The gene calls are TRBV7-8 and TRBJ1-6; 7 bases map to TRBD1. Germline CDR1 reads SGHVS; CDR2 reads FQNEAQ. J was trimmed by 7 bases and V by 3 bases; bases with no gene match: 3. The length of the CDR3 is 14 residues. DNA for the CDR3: TGTGCCAGCAGCTTGACAGGGCACAATTCACCCCTCCACTTT. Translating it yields CASSLTGHNSPLHF.

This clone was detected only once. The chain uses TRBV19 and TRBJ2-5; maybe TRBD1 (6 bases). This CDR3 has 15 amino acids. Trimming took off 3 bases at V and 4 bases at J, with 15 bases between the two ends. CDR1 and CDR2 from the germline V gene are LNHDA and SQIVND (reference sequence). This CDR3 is CASSISLTGRETQYF. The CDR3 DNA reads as TGTGCCAGTAGTATTTCCCTAACAGGGCGAGAGACCCAGTACTTC.

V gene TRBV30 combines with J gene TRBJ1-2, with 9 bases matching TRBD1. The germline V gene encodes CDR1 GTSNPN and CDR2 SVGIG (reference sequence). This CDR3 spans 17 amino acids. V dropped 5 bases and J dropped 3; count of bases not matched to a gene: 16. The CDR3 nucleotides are TGTGCCTGGCGACATTACGATCCGGGACAGGGCCACTATGGCTACACCTTC. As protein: CAWRHYDPGQGHYGYTF.

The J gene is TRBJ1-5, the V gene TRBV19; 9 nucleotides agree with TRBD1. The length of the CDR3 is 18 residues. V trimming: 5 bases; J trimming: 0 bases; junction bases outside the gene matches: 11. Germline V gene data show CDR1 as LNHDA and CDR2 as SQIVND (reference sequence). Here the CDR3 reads CASSPSRTGGYSNQPQHF. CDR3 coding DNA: TGTGCCAGTAGTCCGTCCAGAACAGGGGGCTATAGCAATCAGCCCCAGCATTTT.

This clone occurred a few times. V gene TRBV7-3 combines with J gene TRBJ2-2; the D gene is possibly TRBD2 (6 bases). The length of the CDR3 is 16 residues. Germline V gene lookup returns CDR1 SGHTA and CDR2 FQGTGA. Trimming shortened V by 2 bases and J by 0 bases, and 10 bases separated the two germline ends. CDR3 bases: TGTGCCAGCAGCTTAGTAGCGGCGGCGAACACCGGGGAGCTGTTTTTT. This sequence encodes CASSLVAAANTGELFF.

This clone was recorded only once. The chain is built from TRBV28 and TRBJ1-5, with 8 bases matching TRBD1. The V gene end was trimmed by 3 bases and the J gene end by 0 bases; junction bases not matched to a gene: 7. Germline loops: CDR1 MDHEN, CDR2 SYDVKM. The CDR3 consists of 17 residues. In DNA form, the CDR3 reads TGTGCCAGCAGTTTTGCAGGGGGCCTTTATAGCAATCAGCCCCAGCATTTT. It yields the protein CASSFAGGLYSNQPQHF.

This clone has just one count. CDR3 amino acids: CSVGAGVTGELFF. Written as DNA, the CDR3 is TGCAGCGTTGGCGCGGGAGTCACCGGGGAGCTGTTTTTT. The chain uses TRBV29-1 and TRBJ2-2, with 7 positions matching TRBD2. Germline V CDR1 and CDR2: SQVTM, ANQGSEA. The CDR3 has 13 amino acids. With 4 bases clipped from V and 4 bases from J, the junction kept 3 bases outside the gene matches.

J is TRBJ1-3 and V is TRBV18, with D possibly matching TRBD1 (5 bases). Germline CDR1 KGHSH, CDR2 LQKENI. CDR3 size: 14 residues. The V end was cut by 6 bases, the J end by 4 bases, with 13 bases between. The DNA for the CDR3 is TGTGCCAGCTCCGACAGTGTCGCCGGAAACACCATATATTTT. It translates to CASSDSVAGNTIYF.

The CDR3 sequence is CASSLAGQGKAGEQYF. The DNA for the CDR3 is TGTGCCAGCAGTTTGGCGGGACAGGGGAAAGCAGGCGAGCAGTACTTC. The chain is built from TRBV28 and TRBJ2-7; TRBD1 aligns across 10 bases. V lost 3 bases and J lost 6; bases outside the gene matches: 11. The germline V gene has CDR1 MDHEN and CDR2 SYDVKM. There are 16 residues in the CDR3.

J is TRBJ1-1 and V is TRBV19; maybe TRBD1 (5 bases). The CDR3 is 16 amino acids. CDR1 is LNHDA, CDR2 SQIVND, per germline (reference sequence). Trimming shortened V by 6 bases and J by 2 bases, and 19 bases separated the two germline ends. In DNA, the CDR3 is TGTGCCAGTAGCCGGGGACTACTTGGATTTAACACTGAAGCTTTCTTT. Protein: CASSRGLLGFNTEAFF.

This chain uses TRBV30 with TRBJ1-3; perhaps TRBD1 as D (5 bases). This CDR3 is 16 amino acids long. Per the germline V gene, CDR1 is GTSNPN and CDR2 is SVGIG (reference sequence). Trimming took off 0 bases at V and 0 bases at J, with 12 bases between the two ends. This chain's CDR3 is CAWSVARTSSGNTIYF. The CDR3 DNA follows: TGTGCCTGGAGTGTCGCCAGGACAAGCTCTGGAAACACCATATATTTT.

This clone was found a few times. The CDR3 here is CSVVSRPYEQYF. The CDR3 DNA sequence: TGCAGCGTTGTCTCGCGGCCCTACGAGCAGTACTTC. J is TRBJ2-7 and V is TRBV29-1; D not certain. The CDR3 has 12 residues. The germline V gene has CDR1 SQVTM and CDR2 ANQGSEA. Trimming took off 4 bases at V and 2 bases at J, with 9 bases between the two ends.

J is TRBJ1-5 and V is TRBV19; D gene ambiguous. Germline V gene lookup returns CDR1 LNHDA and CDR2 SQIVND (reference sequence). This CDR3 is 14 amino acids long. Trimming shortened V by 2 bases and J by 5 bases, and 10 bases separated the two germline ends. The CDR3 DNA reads TGTGCCAGTAGTATACGGGAAGGCCATCAGCCCCAGCATTTT. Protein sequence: CASSIREGHQPQHF.

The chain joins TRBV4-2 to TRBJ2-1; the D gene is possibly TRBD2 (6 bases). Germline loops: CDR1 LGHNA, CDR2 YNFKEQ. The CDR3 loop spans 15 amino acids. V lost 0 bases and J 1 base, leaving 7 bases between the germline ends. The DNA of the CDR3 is TGTGCCAGCAGCCAAGAAAGCGGGTCCTACAATGAGCAGTTCTTC. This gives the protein CASSQESGSYNEQFF.

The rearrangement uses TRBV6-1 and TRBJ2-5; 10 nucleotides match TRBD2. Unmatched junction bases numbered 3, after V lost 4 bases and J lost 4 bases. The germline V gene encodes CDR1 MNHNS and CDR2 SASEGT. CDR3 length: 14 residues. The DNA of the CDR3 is TGTGCCAGCAGTGCAGCGGGAGGGTCAGAGACCCAGTACTTC. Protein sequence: CASSAAGGSETQYF.

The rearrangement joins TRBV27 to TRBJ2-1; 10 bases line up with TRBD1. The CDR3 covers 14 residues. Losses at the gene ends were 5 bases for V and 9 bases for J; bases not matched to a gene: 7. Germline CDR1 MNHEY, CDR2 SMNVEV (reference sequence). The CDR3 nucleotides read TGTGCCAGCAGTCCCCGACAGGGGGCCGGTGAGCAGTTCTTC. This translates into CASSPRQGAGEQFF.

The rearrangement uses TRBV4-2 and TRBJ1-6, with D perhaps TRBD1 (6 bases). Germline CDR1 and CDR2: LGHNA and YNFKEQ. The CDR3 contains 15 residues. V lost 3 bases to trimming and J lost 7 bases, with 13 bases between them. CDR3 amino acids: CASSQGTTPNSPLHF. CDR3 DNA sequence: TGTGCCAGCAGCCAGGGGACAACCCCCAATTCACCCCTCCACTTT.

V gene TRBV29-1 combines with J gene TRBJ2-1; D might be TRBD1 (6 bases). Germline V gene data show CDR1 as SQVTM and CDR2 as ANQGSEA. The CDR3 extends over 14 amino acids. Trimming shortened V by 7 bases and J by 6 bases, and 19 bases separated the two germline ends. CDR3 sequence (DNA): TGCAGCGCTATTGTGGGGGCTGGGGGCAATGAGCAGTTCTTC. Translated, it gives CSAIVGAGGNEQFF.

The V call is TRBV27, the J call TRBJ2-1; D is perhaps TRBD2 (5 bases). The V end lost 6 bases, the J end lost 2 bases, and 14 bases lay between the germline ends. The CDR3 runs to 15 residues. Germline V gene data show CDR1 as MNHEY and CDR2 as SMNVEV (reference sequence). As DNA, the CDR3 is TGTGCCAGCAGCCCAGAGGACGGGACCTACAATGAGCAGTTCTTC. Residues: CASSPEDGTYNEQFF.

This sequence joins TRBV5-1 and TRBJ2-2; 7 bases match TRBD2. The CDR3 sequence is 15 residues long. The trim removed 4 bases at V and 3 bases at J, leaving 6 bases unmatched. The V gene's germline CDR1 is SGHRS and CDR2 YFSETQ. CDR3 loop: CASSPGTTYTGELFF. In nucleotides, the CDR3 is TGCGCCAGCAGCCCAGGGACTACTTACACCGGGGAGCTGTTTTTT.

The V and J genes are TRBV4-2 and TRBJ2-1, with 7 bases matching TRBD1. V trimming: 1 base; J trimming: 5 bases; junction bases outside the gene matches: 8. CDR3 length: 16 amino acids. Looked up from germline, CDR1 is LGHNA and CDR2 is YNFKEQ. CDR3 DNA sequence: TGTGCCAGCAGCCAAGGTCACGGGACAGATAACAATGAGCAGTTCTTC. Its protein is CASSQGHGTDNNEQFF.

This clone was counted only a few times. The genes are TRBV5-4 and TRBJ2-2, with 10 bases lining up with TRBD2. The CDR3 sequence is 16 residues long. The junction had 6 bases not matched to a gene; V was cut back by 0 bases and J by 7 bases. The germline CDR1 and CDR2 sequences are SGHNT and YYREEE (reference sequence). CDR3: CASSLASGSGGGELFF. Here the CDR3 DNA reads TGTGCCAGCAGCTTGGCTAGCGGGAGTGGAGGCGGGGAGCTGTTTTTT.